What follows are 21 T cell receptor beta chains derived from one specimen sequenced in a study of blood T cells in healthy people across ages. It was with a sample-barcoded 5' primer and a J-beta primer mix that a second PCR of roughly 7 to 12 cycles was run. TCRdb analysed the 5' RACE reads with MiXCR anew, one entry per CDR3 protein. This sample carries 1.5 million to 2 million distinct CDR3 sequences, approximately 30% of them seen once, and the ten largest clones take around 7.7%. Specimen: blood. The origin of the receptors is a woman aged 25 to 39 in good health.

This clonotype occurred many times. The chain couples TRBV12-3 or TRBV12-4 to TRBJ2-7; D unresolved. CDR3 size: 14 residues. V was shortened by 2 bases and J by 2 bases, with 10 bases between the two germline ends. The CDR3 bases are TGTGCCAGCAGTTTAATAGGGATAGCCTACGAGCAGTACTTC. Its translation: CASSLIGIAYEQYF.

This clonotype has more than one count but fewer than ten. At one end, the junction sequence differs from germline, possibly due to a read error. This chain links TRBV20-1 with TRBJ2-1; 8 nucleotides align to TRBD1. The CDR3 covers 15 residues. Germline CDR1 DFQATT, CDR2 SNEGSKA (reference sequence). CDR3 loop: CSAWFDRGTSNGQFF. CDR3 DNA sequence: TGCAGTGCTTGGTTCGACAGGGGAACCTCCAATGGGCAGTTCTTC.

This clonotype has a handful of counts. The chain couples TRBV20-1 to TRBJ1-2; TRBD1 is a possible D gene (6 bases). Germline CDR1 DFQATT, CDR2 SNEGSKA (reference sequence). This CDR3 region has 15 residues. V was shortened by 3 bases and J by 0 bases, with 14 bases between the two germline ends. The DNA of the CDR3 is TGCAGTGCTAGGTTGCCAGGGGAAGCTAACTATGGCTACACCTTC. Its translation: CSARLPGEANYGYTF.

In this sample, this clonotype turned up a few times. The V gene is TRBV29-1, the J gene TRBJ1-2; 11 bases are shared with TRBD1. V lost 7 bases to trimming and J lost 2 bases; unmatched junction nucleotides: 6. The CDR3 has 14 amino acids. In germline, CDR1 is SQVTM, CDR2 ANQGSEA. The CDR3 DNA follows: TGCAGCGGGGGGGACAGGGGGATGAACTATGGCTACACCTTC. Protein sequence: CSGGDRGMNYGYTF.

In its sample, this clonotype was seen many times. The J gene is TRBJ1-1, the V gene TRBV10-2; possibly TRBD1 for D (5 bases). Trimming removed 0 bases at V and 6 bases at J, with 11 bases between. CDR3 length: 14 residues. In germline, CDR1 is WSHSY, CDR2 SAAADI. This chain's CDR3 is CASSESGGGAEAFF. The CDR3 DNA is TGCGCCAGCAGTGAGTCCGGGGGAGGGGCTGAAGCTTTCTTT.

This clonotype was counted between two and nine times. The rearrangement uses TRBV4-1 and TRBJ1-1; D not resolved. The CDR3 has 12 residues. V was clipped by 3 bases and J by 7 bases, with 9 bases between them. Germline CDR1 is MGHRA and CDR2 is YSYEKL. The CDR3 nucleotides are TGCGCCAGCAGCCAGTCAGTTGGTGAAGCTTTCTTT. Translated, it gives CASSQSVGEAFF.

CDR3 sequence: CASRPTSGGHLAQFF. DNA of the CDR3: TGTGCCAGCAGACCGACTAGCGGGGGTCACCTTGCACAGTTCTTC. The chain couples TRBV3-1 to TRBJ2-1; 12 nucleotides align to TRBD2. From germline, CDR1 is LGHDT and CDR2 YNNKEL (reference sequence). This CDR3 comprises 15 residues. The V and J ends lost 6 bases and 13 bases, in that order; junction bases with no gene match: 13.

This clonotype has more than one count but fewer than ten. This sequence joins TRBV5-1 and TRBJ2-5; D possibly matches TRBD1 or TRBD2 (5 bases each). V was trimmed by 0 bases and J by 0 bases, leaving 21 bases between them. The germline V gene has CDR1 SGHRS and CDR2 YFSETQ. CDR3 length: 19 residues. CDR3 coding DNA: TGCGCCAGCAGCTTGGGGGGAGACAGCAAACCTCCGTACCAAGAGACCCAGTACTTC. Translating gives CASSLGGDSKPPYQETQYF.

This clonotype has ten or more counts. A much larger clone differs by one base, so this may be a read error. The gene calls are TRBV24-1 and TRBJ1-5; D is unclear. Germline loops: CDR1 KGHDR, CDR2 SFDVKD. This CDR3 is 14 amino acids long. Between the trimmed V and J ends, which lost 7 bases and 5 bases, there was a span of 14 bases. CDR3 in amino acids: CATREAGPDQPQHF. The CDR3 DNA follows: TGTGCCACCAGGGAGGCCGGGCCTGATCAGCCCCAGCATTTT.

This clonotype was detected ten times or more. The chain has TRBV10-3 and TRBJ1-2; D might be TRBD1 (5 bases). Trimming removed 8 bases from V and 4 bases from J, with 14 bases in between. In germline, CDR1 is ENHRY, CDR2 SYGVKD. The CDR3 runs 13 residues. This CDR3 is CAIASQGAYGYTF. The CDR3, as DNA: TGTGCCATCGCCTCGCAGGGAGCCTATGGCTACACCTTC.

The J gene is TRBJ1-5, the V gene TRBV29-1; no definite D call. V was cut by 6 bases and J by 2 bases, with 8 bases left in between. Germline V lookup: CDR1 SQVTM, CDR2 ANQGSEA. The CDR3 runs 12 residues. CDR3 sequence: CSVSWGNQPQHF. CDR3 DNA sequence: TGCAGCGTGAGCTGGGGCAATCAGCCCCAGCATTTT. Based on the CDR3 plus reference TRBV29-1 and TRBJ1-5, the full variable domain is SAVISQKPSRDICQRGTSLTIQCQVDSQVTMMFWYRQQPGQSLTLIATANQGSEATYESGFVIDKFPISRPNLTFSTLTVSNMSPEDSSIYLCSVSWGNQPQHFGDGTRLSIL.

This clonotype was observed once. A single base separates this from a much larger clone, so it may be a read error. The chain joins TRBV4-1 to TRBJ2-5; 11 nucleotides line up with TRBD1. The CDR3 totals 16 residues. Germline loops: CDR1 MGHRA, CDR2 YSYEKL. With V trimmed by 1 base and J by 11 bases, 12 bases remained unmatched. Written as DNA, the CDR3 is TGCGCCAGCAGCCAAGCATCTTCGGACAGGGGGCGAAGGCAGTACTTC. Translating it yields CASSQASSDRGRRQYF.

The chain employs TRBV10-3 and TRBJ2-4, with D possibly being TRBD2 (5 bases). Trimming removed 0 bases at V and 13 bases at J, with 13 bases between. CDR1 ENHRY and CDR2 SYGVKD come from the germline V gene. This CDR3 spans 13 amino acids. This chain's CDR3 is CAISESVWWEQYF. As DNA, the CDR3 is TGTGCCATCAGTGAGTCAGTTTGGTGGGAGCAGTACTTC.

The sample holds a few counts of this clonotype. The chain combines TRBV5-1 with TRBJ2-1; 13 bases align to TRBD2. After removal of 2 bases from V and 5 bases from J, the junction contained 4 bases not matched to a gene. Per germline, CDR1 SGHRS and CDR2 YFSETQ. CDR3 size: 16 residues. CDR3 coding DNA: TGCGCCAGCAGCTTACCGGGACTAGCGGGAAACAATGAGCAGTTCTTC. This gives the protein CASSLPGLAGNNEQFF.

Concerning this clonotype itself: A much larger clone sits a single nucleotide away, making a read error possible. CDR3 amino acids: CAGSYSTVNEQFF. Here the CDR3 DNA reads TGTGCCGGCAGTTACTCGACGGTTAATGAGCAGTTCTTC. The rearrangement links TRBV6-2 or TRBV6-3 to TRBJ2-1; D is undetermined. There are 13 residues in the CDR3. Germline CDR1 is MNHEY and CDR2 is SVGEGT.

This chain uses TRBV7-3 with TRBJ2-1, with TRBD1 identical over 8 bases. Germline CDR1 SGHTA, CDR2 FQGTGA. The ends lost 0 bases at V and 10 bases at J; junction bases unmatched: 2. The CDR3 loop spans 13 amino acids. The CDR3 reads CASSLTTGDEQFF. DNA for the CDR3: TGTGCCAGCAGCTTAACGACAGGGGACGAGCAGTTCTTC.

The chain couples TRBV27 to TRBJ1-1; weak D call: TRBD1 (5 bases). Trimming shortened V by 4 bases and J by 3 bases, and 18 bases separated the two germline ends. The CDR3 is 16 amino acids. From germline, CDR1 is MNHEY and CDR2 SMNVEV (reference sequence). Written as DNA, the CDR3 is TGTGCCAGCAGTTCGCCCCTGGGGGGGGGACACACTGAAGCTTTCTTT. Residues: CASSSPLGGGHTEAFF.

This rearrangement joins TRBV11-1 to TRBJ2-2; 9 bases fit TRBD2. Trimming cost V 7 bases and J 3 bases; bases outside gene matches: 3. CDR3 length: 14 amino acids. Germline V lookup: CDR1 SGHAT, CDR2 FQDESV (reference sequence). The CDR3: CASKTSGYTGELFF. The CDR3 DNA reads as TGTGCCAGCAAGACTAGCGGATACACCGGGGAGCTGTTTTTT. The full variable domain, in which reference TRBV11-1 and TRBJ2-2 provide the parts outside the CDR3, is EAEVAQSPRYKITEKSQAVAFWCDPISGHATLYWYRQILGQGPELLVQFQDESVVDDSQLPKDRFSAERLKGVDSTLKIQPAELGDSAMYLCASKTSGYTGELFFGEGSRLTVL.

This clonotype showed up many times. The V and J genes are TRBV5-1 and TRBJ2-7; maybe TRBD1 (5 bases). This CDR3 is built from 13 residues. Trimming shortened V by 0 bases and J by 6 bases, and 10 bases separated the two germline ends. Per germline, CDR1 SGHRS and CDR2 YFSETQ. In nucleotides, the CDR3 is TGCGCCAGCAGCTTGGAGACAGCTAGCGAGCAGTACTTC. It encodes CASSLETASEQYF.

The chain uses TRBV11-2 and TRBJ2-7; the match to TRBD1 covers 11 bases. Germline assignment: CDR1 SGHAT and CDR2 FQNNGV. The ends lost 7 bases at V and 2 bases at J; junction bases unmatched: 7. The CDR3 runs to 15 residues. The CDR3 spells CASTEPGQGAYEQYF. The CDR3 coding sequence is TGTGCCAGCACCGAACCGGGACAGGGGGCCTACGAGCAGTACTTC.

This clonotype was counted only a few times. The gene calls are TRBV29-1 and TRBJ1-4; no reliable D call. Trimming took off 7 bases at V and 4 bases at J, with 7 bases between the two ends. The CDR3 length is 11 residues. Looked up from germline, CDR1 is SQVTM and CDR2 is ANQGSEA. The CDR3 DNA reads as TGCAGCGGGAGGCTTAATGAAAAACTGTTTTTT. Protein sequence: CSGRLNEKLFF. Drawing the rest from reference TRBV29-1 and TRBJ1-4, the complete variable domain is SAVISQKPSRDICQRGTSLTIQCQVDSQVTMMFWYRQQPGQSLTLIATANQGSEATYESGFVIDKFPISRPNLTFSTLTVSNMSPEDSSIYLCSGRLNEKLFFGSGTQLSVL.